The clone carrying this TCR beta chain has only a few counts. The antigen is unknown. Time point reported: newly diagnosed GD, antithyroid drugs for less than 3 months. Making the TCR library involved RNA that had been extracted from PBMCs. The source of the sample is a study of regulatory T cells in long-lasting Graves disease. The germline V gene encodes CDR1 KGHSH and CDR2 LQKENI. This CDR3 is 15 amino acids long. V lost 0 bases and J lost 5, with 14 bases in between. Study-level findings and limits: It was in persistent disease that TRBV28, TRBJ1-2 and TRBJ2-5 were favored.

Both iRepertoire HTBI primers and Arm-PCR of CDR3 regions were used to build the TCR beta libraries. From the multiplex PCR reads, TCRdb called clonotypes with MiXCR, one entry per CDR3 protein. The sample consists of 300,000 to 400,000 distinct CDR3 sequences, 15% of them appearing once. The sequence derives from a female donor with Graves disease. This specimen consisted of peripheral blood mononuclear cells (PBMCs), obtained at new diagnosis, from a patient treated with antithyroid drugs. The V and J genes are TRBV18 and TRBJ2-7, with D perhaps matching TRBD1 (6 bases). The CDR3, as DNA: TGTGCCAGCTCACCACCCGCTGGGGGCGACCACGAGCAGTACTTC. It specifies CASSPPAGGDHEQYF.